Listed below are T cell receptor beta chains from one sample, sequenced in a study of PD-L1 blockade in urothelial cancer. Clones were sequenced by immunoSEQ multiplex PCR, and TCRdb holds only the in-frame ones, with some missing. The table records approximately 50,000 clones, 80% to 90% of them present only once. Specimen: PBMCs, collected around atezolizumab (anti-PD-L1) treatment. These receptors were collected from a man in his 70s with urothelial cancer. CDR3s include the opening cysteine and the closing phenylalanine or tryptophan. Fields, in order: clone size, V gene, D gene, J gene, CDR3 DNA, CDR3 protein. The D gene is left open where the match is weak. Clone size is shown for a subset of rows, as once, few, many or a class of expanded clone.

>NA|TRBV11-2|NA|TRBJ2-1
TGTGCCAGCAGCTTTCTCAGGGGGGACTACAATGAGCAGTTCTTC
CASSFLRGDYNEQFF
>NA|TRBV4-1|NA|TRBJ2-4
TGCGCCAGCAGCCAAGCCGACAGCAGAGCCAAAAACATTCAGTACTTC
CASSQADSRAKNIQYF
>NA|TRBV5-1|NA|TRBJ1-5
TGCGCCAGCAGCTTGGGGTACCGCACAGATACGCAGCATTTT
CASSLGYRTDTQHF
>NA|TRBV10-3|TRBD2|TRBJ2-5
TGTGCCATCCGGGGGGGAGGCCAAGAGACCCAGTACTTC
CAIRGGGQETQYF
>NA|TRBV27|NA|TRBJ2-6
TGTGCCAGCAGTTCCAGTGATGGGGCCAACGTCCTGACTTTC
CASSSSDGANVLTF
>few|TRBV10-3|NA|TRBJ2-2
TGTGCCATCAGCGAAGATCAGGGAGGCGGGGAGCTGTTTTTT
CAISEDQGGGELFF
>NA|TRBV16|NA|TRBJ1-4
TGTGCCAGCAGCCAATCAAGGGGCCCCGTAAGCGAAAAACTGTTTTTT
CASSQSRGPVSEKLFF
>NA|TRBV19|TRBD2|TRBJ2-7
TGTGCCAGTAGTCCGTTAGCGGGAGGTTGGGAGCAGTACTTC
CASSPLAGGWEQYF
>NA|TRBV5-1|NA|TRBJ1-1
TGCGCCAGCAGCTTGGCCAACACCCATAACACTGAAGCTTTCTTT
CASSLANTHNTEAFF
>NA|TRBV5-6|TRBD1|TRBJ1-2
TGTGCCAGCAGCCCGGACAGGGAGGTCAATGGCTACACCTTC
CASSPDREVNGYTF
>NA|TRBV7-2|TRBD1|TRBJ1-5
TGTGCCAGCAGCTTAGGTCGGGGGACAGTGGTCAATCAGCCCCAGCATTTT
CASSLGRGTVVNQPQHF
>NA|TRBV28|NA|TRBJ1-5
TGTGCCAGCAGTTTTCCTACCGATCAGCCCCAGCATTTT
CASSFPTDQPQHF
>NA|TRBV20-1|NA|TRBJ2-7
TGCAGTGCCAACCAGGGATACGAGCAGTACTTC
CSANQGYEQYF
>NA|TRBV18|NA|TRBJ2-7
TGTGCCAGCTCGCCCCGGACACACTCCTACGAGCAGTACTTC
CASSPRTHSYEQYF
>NA|TRBV18|TRBD2|TRBJ2-7
TGTGCCAGCTCACTCCCCGGGACTAGCGGGAGAGGTGAGCAGTACTTC
CASSLPGTSGRGEQYF
>NA|TRBV20-1|NA|TRBJ1-1
TGCAGGGGCTCACTGGGCACTGAAGCTTTCTTT
CRGSLGTEAFF
>NA|TRBV19|TRBD2|TRBJ2-5
TGTGCCACCCGTAGCGGGAGTGGGCAAGAGACCCAGTACTTC
CATRSGSGQETQYF
>NA|TRBV7-2|TRBD2|TRBJ2-3
TGTGCCAGCAGCTCCCCGGGACTAGCGGGAGATCGAACGCAGTATTTT
CASSSPGLAGDRTQYF
>NA|TRBV28|TRBD1|TRBJ1-1
TGTGCCAGCAGTTTGGACAGGGCTAGGGCTGAAGCTTTCTTT
CASSLDRARAEAFF
>NA|TRBV2|NA|TRBJ1-2
TGTGCCAGCAGTGATGTCACCGAGGGCTATGGCTACACCTTC
CASSDVTEGYGYTF
>NA|TRBV21-1|NA|TRBJ1-2
TGTGCCAGCAGCGCGACAGGGGAGAACTATGGCTACACCTTC
CASSATGENYGYTF